The 17 T cell receptor beta chains below come from one sample, sequenced in a study of blood T cell repertoires in COVID-19 (dated by TCRdb to between 2020 and 2021). Library prep was done by the immunoSEQ multiplex PCR assay. As stored in TCRdb, this immuneACCESS dataset retains in-frame rearrangements with V and J assigned. A fraction of the clones does not appear; measured against another copy, unresolved V genes explain less than half of the discrepancy, and the remainder lacks a known reason. The sample table holds about 170,000 clones, of which approximately 80% were seen once. Of the sample, roughly 9.2% falls within the top ten clones. The sample consisted of peripheral blood. The receptors shown here come from an elderly woman with active or convalescent COVID-19.

This rearrangement joins TRBV5-1 to TRBJ2-2; no definite D call. Trimming left V 4 bases short and J 0 bases short, with 7 bases between. This CDR3 has 14 amino acids. The germline V gene encodes CDR1 SGHRS and CDR2 YFSETQ. CDR3 sequence: CASSRTTNTGELFF. CDR3 nucleotides: TGCGCCAGCAGCAGAACTACGAACACCGGGGAGCTGTTTTTT.

V is TRBV30 and J is TRBJ2-7; the match to TRBD1 covers 8 bases. The CDR3 contains 11 residues. V dropped 3 bases and J dropped 6; count of bases not matched to a gene: 1. Germline CDR1 reads GTSNPN; CDR2 reads SVGIG (reference sequence). CDR3 protein: CAWRDRAEQYF. The CDR3, as DNA: TGTGCCTGGAGGGACAGGGCCGAGCAGTACTTC.

The chain carries TRBV5-4 and TRBJ2-5; TRBD2 matches 10 bases. CDR1 is SGHNT and CDR2 is YYREEE in the germline V gene (reference sequence). This CDR3 contains 14 residues. V dropped 3 bases and J dropped 5; count of bases not matched to a gene: 4. The DNA of the CDR3 is TGTGCCAGCAGCTCCGGGACTAGCGTGGAGACCCAGTACTTC. It specifies CASSSGTSVETQYF.

The sample holds one count of this clone. The CDR3 region is CASSEGGRASTDTQYF. CDR3 in DNA: TGCGCCAGCAGTGAGGGTGGCAGGGCTAGCACAGATACGCAGTATTTT. The V call is TRBV10-1, the J call TRBJ2-3; D may be TRBD1 (5 bases). The CDR3 contains 16 residues. The V end lost 2 bases, the J end lost 0 bases, and 12 bases lay between the germline ends. In germline, CDR1 is WNHNN, CDR2 SYGVQD (reference sequence).

The rearrangement links TRBV27 to TRBJ1-2; no reliable D call. Germline V gives CDR1 MNHEY, CDR2 SMNVEV (reference sequence). V was trimmed by 5 bases and J by 2 bases, leaving 12 bases between them. This CDR3 contains 14 residues. CDR3 DNA: TGTGCCAGCAGTGGAAATTCGGGGAACTATGGCTACACCTTC. This sequence encodes CASSGNSGNYGYTF.

The J gene is TRBJ2-1, the V gene TRBV15, with 12 positions matching TRBD1. This CDR3 is 17 amino acids long. V shed 0 bases and J 6 bases; nucleotides not matched to a gene: 6. Germline V gene sequence: CDR1 LNHNV, CDR2 YYDKDF (reference sequence). CDR3 protein: CATSREGRGQGANEQFF. In DNA, the CDR3 is TGTGCCACCAGCAGAGAAGGTAGGGGACAGGGGGCCAATGAGCAGTTCTTC.

The CDR3 nucleotides read TGTGCCAGCAGTTACGAGGACAGGGGTGGCTACACCTTC. Translated, it gives CASSYEDRGGYTF. V and J are TRBV6-5 and TRBJ1-2; 9 bases map to TRBD1. Trimming removed 2 bases from V and 7 bases from J; junction bases left unmatched: 2. The CDR3 is made up of 13 amino acids. CDR1 is MNHEY and CDR2 is SVGAGI in the germline V gene.

This sequence joins TRBV11-2 and TRBJ1-3; D is uncertain. Trimming pared 4 bases from V and 2 bases from J, leaving 12 bases between. The CDR3 is 15 amino acids. Germline CDR1 SGHAT, CDR2 FQNNGV. This chain's CDR3 is CASSSARFPGNTIYF. CDR3 nucleotide sequence: TGTGCCAGCAGCTCCGCTAGGTTCCCTGGAAACACCATATATTTT.

This clone was observed many times. This chain connects TRBV7-2 to TRBJ1-1, with 11 bases aligning to TRBD1. The ends lost 1 base at V and 4 bases at J; junction bases unmatched: 5. The CDR3 is 16 amino acids. Germline loops: CDR1 SGHTA, CDR2 FQGNSA. CDR3 amino acids: CASSLVGGTGGTEAFF. CDR3 coding DNA: TGTGCCAGCAGCTTAGTTGGAGGGACAGGGGGCACTGAAGCTTTCTTT.

The gene calls are TRBV15 and TRBJ1-5; no clear D gene. Germline CDR1 and CDR2: LNHNV and YYDKDF (reference sequence). The CDR3 has 14 amino acids. V was pared by 0 bases and J by 3 bases, with 6 bases between. CDR3 DNA: TGTGCCACCAGCAGAGACGGTCCCAATCAGCCCCAGCATTTT. Protein: CATSRDGPNQPQHF.

CDR3 loop: CASSLEGAGYGYTF. As DNA, the CDR3 is TGTGCCAGCAGCTTAGAAGGGGCCGGCTATGGCTACACCTTC. The V call is TRBV7-9, the J call TRBJ1-2, with D maybe TRBD1 (5 bases). This CDR3 is 14 amino acids long. V was trimmed by 1 base and J by 4 bases, leaving 10 bases between them. From germline, CDR1 is SEHNR and CDR2 FQNEAQ (reference sequence).

The V call is TRBV6-2 or TRBV6-3, the J call TRBJ2-5; D might be TRBD1 (5 bases). CDR3 length: 14 residues. Germline-derived CDR1 and CDR2 are MNHEY and SVGEGT. Trimming took 2 bases from V and 5 from J, leaving 12 bases between them. CDR3 residues: CASSYPDSKETQYF. CDR3 sequence (DNA): TGTGCCAGCAGTTACCCCGACAGTAAGGAGACCCAGTACTTC.

V is TRBV18 and J is TRBJ2-2, with a weak D call TRBD1 (5 bases). The CDR3 has 15 residues. V gave up 2 bases and J gave up 1 base, with 8 bases separating them. Germline CDR1 KGHSH, CDR2 LQKENI. In DNA form, the CDR3 reads TGTGCCAGCTCACCAGGGGCAGTGAACACCGGGGAGCTGTTTTTT. Protein: CASSPGAVNTGELFF.

This chain uses TRBV10-2 with TRBJ2-5; weak D call: TRBD2 (6 bases). Germline lookup yields CDR1 WSHSY and CDR2 SAAADI. Trimming stripped 7 bases from V and 6 bases from J, with 18 bases between. The CDR3 consists of 14 residues. The CDR3 region is CASIRGGESKTQYF. CDR3 in DNA: TGCGCCAGCATAAGGGGCGGGGAATCGAAGACCCAGTACTTC.

J is TRBJ2-7 and V is TRBV7-2; possible D gene TRBD1, 6 bases. Germline values: CDR1 SGHTA, CDR2 FQGNSA. V was shortened by 0 bases and J by 3 bases, with 9 bases between the two germline ends. The CDR3 has 14 residues. In DNA, the CDR3 is TGTGCCAGCAGCTTAGCTGCCAGGGGCTACGAGCAGTACTTC. The encoded protein is CASSLAARGYEQYF. Using reference TRBV7-2 and TRBJ2-7 for the parts outside the CDR3, the full variable domain is GAGVSQSPSNKVTEKGKDVELRCDPISGHTALYWYRQSLGQGLEFLIYFQGNSAPDKSGLPSDRFSAERTGGSVSTLTIQRTQQEDSAVYLCASSLAARGYEQYFGPGTRLTVT.

The chain recombines TRBV6-5 with TRBJ1-3, with 9 nucleotides matching TRBD1. The CDR3 loop spans 15 amino acids. The V segment lost 4 bases and the J segment 0 bases; nucleotides outside the gene matches: 1. Germline CDR1 is MNHEY and CDR2 is SVGAGI. Written as DNA, the CDR3 is TGTGCCAGCAGTTCGGACAGGGGCTCTGGAAACACCATATATTTT. This codes for CASSSDRGSGNTIYF.

The J gene is TRBJ2-3, the V gene TRBV13; D gene ambiguous. The CDR3 contains 16 residues. V gave up 5 bases and J gave up 5 bases, with 20 bases separating them. CDR1 and CDR2 from the germline V gene are PRHDT and FYEKMQ (reference sequence). CDR3 nucleotide sequence: TGTGCCAGCAGCACCTCGACCCGGGTAGAAGGAGATACGCAGTATTTT. This translates into CASSTSTRVEGDTQYF.